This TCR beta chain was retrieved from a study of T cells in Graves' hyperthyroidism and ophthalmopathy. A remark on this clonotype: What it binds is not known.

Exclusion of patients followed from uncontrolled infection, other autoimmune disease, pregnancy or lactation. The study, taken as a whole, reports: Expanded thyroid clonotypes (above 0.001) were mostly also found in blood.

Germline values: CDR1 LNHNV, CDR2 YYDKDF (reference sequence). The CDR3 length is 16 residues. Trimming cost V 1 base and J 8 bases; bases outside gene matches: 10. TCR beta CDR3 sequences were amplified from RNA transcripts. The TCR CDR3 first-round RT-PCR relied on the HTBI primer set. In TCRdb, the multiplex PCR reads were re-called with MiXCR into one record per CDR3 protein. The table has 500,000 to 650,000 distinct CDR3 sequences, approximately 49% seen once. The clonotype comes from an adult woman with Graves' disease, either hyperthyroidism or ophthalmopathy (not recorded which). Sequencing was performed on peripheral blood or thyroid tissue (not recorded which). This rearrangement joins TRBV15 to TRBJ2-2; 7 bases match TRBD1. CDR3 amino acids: CATSRARGTGEGELFF. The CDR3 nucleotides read TGTGCCACCAGCAGAGCCCGGGGAACAGGGGAAGGGGAGCTGTTTTTT.